This T cell receptor (beta chain) was identified in a study of somatic mutations in cytotoxic T cells in rheumatoid arthritis. Each population, CD4+ and CD8+ cells, was isolated by positive magnetic bead selection and checked for purity by flow cytometry. This CDR3 contains 13 residues. The germline V and J ends were trimmed by 1 base and 6 bases, with 10 bases remaining between them. CDR1 is SGHRS, CDR2 YFSETQ, per germline. This table comes from immunoSEQ multiplex PCR, and its TCRdb copy is limited to in-frame clones, with some not included. The repertoire holds some 15,000 clones, with approximately 84% as singletons.

The sequencing input was CD8+ T cells sorted from blood. This TCR was sampled from an adult with rheumatoid arthritis. This chain links TRBV5-1 with TRBJ1-2; no clear D gene. CDR3 nucleotide sequence: TGCGCCAGCAGCTTGTACCCAGGAGATGGCTACACCTTC. Protein: CASSLYPGDGYTF.